Given below is one T cell receptor beta chain in context. As yet, its antigen is unknown. Primers for the PCR totalled 60 Vbeta and 13 Jbeta. Only in-frame clones appear in the TCRdb table, and some are missing; sequencing was by immunoSEQ multiplex PCR. The sample holds fewer than 85,000 clones. The data belong to a study of cytomegalovirus exposure and HLA in healthy donors. Points from the study as a whole: V- and J-gene trimming of TCR beta was linked (in a later analysis) to a missense DCLRE1C variant. Most likely, a cluster of highly shared sequence variants arose as a sequencing artifact.

This CDR3 has 16 residues. Germline V CDR1 and CDR2: SEHNR, FQNEAQ (reference sequence). J lost 8 bases, V lost 5 bases, and 15 bases had no gene match. J is TRBJ1-2 and V is TRBV7-9, with 9 positions matching TRBD1. Input material: PBMCs. The TCR comes from a woman between 40 and 50 years old in good health and CMV-seropositive. As DNA, the CDR3 is TGTGCCAGCAGCACACAGGCGGGGGACACAGGGGGCGGCTACACCTTC. Protein product: CASSTQAGDTGGGYTF.